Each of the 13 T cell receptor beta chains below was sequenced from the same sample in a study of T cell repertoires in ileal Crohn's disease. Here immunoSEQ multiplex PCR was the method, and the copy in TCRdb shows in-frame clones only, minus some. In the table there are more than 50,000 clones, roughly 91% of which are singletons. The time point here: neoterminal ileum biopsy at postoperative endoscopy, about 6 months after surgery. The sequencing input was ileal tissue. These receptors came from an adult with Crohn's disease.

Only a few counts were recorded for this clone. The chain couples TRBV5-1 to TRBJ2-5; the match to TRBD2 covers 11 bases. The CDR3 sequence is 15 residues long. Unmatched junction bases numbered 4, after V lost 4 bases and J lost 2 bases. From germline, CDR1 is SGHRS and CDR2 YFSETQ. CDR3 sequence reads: CASSPGTSGQETQYF. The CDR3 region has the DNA TGCGCCAGCAGCCCGGGGACTAGCGGACAAGAGACCCAGTACTTC.

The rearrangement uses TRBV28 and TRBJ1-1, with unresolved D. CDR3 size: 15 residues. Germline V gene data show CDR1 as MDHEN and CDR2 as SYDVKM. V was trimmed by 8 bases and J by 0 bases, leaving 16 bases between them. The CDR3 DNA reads TGTGCCAGCCGGAGGCCGCTCCACATGAACACTGAAGCTTTCTTT. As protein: CASRRPLHMNTEAFF.

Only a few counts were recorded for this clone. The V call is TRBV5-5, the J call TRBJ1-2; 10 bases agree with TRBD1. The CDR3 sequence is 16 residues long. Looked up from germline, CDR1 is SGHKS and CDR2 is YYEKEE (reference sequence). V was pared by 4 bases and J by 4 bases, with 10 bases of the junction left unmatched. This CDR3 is CASSGGTGVGSYGYTF. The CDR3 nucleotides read TGTGCCAGCAGCGGCGGGACAGGGGTTGGGTCCTATGGCTACACCTTC.

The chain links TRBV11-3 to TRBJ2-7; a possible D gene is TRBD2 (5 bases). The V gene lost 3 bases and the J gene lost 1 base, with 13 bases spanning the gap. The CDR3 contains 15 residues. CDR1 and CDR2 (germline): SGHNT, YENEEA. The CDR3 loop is CASSLERMISYEQYF. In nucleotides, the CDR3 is TGTGCCAGCAGCTTGGAGCGGATGATTTCCTACGAGCAGTACTTC.

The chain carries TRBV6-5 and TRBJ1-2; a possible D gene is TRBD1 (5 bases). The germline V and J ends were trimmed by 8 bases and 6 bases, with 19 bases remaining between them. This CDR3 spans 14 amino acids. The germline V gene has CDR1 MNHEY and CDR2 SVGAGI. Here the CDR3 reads CASGGSGRVNGYTF. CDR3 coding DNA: TGTGCCAGCGGAGGGTCTGGCAGGGTGAATGGCTACACCTTC.

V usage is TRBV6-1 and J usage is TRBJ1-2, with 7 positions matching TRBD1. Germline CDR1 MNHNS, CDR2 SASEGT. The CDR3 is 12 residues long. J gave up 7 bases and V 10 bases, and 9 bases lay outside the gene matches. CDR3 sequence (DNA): TGTGCCACCCTCCAGGGGGAAGGTGGCTACACCTTC. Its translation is CATLQGEGGYTF.

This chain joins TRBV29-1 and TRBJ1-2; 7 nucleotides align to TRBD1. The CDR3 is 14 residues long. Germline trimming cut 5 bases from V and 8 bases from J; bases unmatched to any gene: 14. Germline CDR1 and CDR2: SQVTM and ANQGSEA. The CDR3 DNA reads TGCAGCGTTCCCCGACTAGAGGGGGCTGTAGGCTACACCTTC. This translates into CSVPRLEGAVGYTF. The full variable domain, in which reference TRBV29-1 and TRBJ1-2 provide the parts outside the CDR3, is SAVISQKPSRDICQRGTSLTIQCQVDSQVTMMFWYRQQPGQSLTLIATANQGSEATYESGFVIDKFPISRPNLTFSTLTVSNMSPEDSSIYLCSVPRLEGAVGYTFGSGTRLTVV.

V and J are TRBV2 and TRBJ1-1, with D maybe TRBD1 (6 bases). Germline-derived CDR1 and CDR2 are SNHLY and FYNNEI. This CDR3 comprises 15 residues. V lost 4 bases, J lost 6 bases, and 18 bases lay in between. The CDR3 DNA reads TGTGCCAGCAGTGCCCAAGGTACGGGACATGCTGAAGCTTTCTTT. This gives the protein CASSAQGTGHAEAFF. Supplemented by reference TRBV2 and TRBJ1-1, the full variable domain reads EPEVTQTPSHQVTQMGQEVILRCVPISNHLYFYWYRQILGQKVEFLVSFYNNEISEKSEIFDDQFSVERPDGSNFTLKIRSTKLEDSAMYFCASSAQGTGHAEAFFGQGTRLTVV.

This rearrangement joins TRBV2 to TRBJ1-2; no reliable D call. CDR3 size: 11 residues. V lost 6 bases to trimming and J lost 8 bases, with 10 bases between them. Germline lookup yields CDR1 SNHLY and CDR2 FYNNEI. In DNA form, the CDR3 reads TGTGCCAGCAGGGTGGCGCGGGGCTACACCTTC. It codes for CASRVARGYTF.

CDR3 DNA sequence: TGTGCCAGTCGAGACACCGGGGAGCTGTTTTTT. Its protein is CASRDTGELFF. The chain is built from TRBV6-5 and TRBJ2-2; D uncertain. Trimming took 9 bases from V and 3 from J, leaving 5 bases between them. The CDR3 loop spans 11 amino acids. Per germline, CDR1 MNHEY and CDR2 SVGAGI.

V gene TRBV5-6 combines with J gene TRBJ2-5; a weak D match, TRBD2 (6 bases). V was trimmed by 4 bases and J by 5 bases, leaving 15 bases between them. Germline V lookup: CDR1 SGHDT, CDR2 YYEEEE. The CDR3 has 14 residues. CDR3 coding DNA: TGTGCCAGCAGCGGGACTCTGGGTGGGGAGACCCAGTACTTC. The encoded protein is CASSGTLGGETQYF.

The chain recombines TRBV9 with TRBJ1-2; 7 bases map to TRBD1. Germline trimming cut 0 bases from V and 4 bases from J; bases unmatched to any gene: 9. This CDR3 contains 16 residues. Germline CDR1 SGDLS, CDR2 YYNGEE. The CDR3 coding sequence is TGTGCCAGCAGCGTAGTTACTCGGGGACAGCCCTATGGCTACACCTTC. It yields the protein CASSVVTRGQPYGYTF.

The DNA for the CDR3 is TGTGCCAGCAGTTTAGGCGGGAGCAATCAGCCCCAGCATTTT. It specifies CASSLGGSNQPQHF. This chain connects TRBV28 to TRBJ1-5, with D hard to call. Trimming left V 2 bases short and J 1 base short, with 6 bases between. The CDR3 has 14 amino acids. Germline V CDR1 and CDR2: MDHEN, SYDVKM.